Listed here are 31 T cell receptor beta chains from one sample, sequenced in a study of human T cells and chemical hapten exposure (dated by TCRdb to the early 2020s). In the paper's terms, the time point label means: patch test 1, 2 weeks after DPC sensitization. The treatment or condition label, read with the paper, signifies: therapeutic diphenylcyclopropenone sensitization with weekly scalp DPC. Library prep was done by RACE. Sequencing was performed on a NextSeq 500. TCRdb trimmed the raw reads at Q25, called clones with MiXCR and kept productive beta chains. Rows with a matching CDR3 protein are joined into one entry that keeps the most common DNA and genes. Within this sample are 380,000 or so distinct CDR3 sequences, with 4% to 5.5% of them counted one time only. The top ten clonotypes cover 2% to 2.5% of the sample. This specimen consisted of whole blood, obtained in connection with sensitization to the hapten diphenylcyclopropenone (DPC). Every receptor here comes from a woman aged 50 to 60 with alopecia areata. Some clones in this sample may be carry-over from other donors' samples.

This clonotype was picked up a small number of times. The J gene is TRBJ1-2, the V gene TRBV5-4; no firm D call. Germline CDR1 SGHNT, CDR2 YYREEE (reference sequence). The V end lost 2 bases, the J end lost 0 bases, and 17 bases lay between the germline ends. The CDR3 covers 17 residues. In nucleotides, the CDR3 is TGTGCCAGCAGCTTAGCGGCAGGACTTCAGTCTAACTATGGCTACACCTTC. Translated, it gives CASSLAAGLQSNYGYTF.

This clonotype was detected ten times or more. This chain uses TRBV24-1 with TRBJ1-1, with a weak D call TRBD1 (6 bases). The CDR3 contains 13 residues. Germline assignment: CDR1 KGHDR and CDR2 SFDVKD. Trimming left V 3 bases short and J 5 bases short, with 9 bases between. In DNA form, the CDR3 reads TGTGCCACCAGTGATACCAGGGGTACTGAAGCTTTCTTT. It yields the protein CATSDTRGTEAFF.

This clonotype occurred many times. At one end, the junction sequence differs from germline, possibly due to a read error. The chain joins TRBV7-2 to TRBJ1-1; D is uncertain. The germline V gene has CDR1 SGHTA and CDR2 FQGNSA. This CDR3 comprises 15 residues. The CDR3 here is CASSLWAALKTEAFF. CDR3 nucleotide sequence: TGTGCCAGCAGCTTATGGGCAGCTTTGAAGACTGAAGCTTTCTTT. The full variable domain, rest sourced from reference TRBV7-2 and TRBJ1-1, is GAGVSQSPSNKVTEKGKDVELRCDPISGHTALYWYRQSLGQGLEFLIYFQGNSAPDKSGLPSDRFSAERTGGSVSTLTIQRTQQEDSAVYLCASSLWAALKTEAFFGQGTRLTVV.

This clonotype was recorded a few times. The chain uses TRBV7-2 and TRBJ1-4; 10 bases agree with TRBD1. Germline V gene sequence: CDR1 SGHTA, CDR2 FQGNSA. Trimming took 2 bases from V and 10 from J; bases not matched to a gene: 7. The CDR3 covers 15 residues. The CDR3 nucleotides are TGTGCCAGCAGCTTAAGAAGTGGACAGGGGGGAAAACTGTTTTTT. It specifies CASSLRSGQGGKLFF.

This clonotype has more than one count but fewer than ten. The rearrangement joins TRBV7-2 to TRBJ2-3, with 10 bases identical to TRBD2. The germline gives CDR1 SGHTA, CDR2 FQGNSA. The CDR3 contains 17 residues. V was pared by 5 bases and J by 6 bases, with 14 bases of the junction left unmatched. The CDR3 sequence is CASSHHTLAGERDTQYF. The CDR3 DNA follows: TGTGCCAGCAGCCACCATACCCTAGCGGGGGAAAGGGATACGCAGTATTTT.

In its sample, this clonotype was seen many times. This CDR3 reads CASSPYPPTGGANYGYTF. CDR3 sequence (DNA): TGTGCCAGCAGTCCCTACCCCCCAACAGGGGGGGCTAACTATGGCTACACCTTC. The rearrangement uses TRBV27 and TRBJ1-2, with TRBD1 matching over 8 bases. Germline values: CDR1 MNHEY, CDR2 SMNVEV (reference sequence). The CDR3 sequence is 18 residues long. Trimming took 5 bases from V and 0 from J; bases not matched to a gene: 14.

This clonotype was counted many times. The V and J genes are TRBV5-1 and TRBJ2-1; 11 bases line up with TRBD2. The CDR3 is made up of 11 amino acids. The trim removed 7 bases at V and 12 bases at J, leaving 3 bases unmatched. CDR1 is SGHRS, CDR2 YFSETQ, per germline. CDR3 in DNA: TGCGCCAGCCTACTAGCGGGAGCGCAGTTCTTC. Its protein product is CASLLAGAQFF. Using reference TRBV5-1 and TRBJ2-1 for the parts outside the CDR3, the full variable domain is KAGVTQTPRYLIKTRGQQVTLSCSPISGHRSVSWYQQTPGQGLQFLFEYFSETQRNKGNFPGRFSGRQFSNSRSEMNVSTLELGDSALYLCASLLAGAQFFGPGTRLTVL.

In its sample, this clonotype was seen many times. J is TRBJ1-2 and V is TRBV7-2; 7 bases line up with TRBD1. The J segment lost 6 bases and the V segment lost 6 bases, leaving 7 bases of the junction unmatched. The V gene's germline CDR1 is SGHTA and CDR2 FQGNSA. The CDR3 has 13 residues. The CDR3 spells CASSPGGANGYTF. CDR3 sequence (DNA): TGTGCCAGCAGTCCAGGGGGAGCAAATGGCTACACCTTC.

This clonotype was counted many times. CDR3: CASSSRQGAIKPQHF. The CDR3 bases are TGTGCCAGCAGCTCGAGACAGGGGGCCATCAAGCCCCAGCATTTT. The J gene is TRBJ1-5, the V gene TRBV7-3; TRBD1 agrees at 10 bases. Germline values: CDR1 SGHTA, CDR2 FQGTGA. The CDR3 has 15 residues. The ends lost 4 bases at V and 8 bases at J; junction bases unmatched: 8.

This clonotype was counted between two and nine times. The rearrangement joins TRBV29-1 to TRBJ2-7; 11 bases are shared with TRBD1. The germline V gene has CDR1 SQVTM and CDR2 ANQGSEA. This CDR3 has 13 amino acids. V trimming: 6 bases; J trimming: 5 bases; junction bases outside the gene matches: 6. CDR3 sequence (DNA): TGCAGCGTGCGGGGACAGGGGGGTCACGAGCAGTACTTC. The encoded protein is CSVRGQGGHEQYF.

This clonotype showed up just a few times. The gene calls are TRBV27 and TRBJ2-6, with 7 bases aligning to TRBD1. The CDR3 loop spans 17 amino acids. V was pared by 4 bases and J by 1 base, with 7 bases of the junction left unmatched. Per germline, CDR1 MNHEY and CDR2 SMNVEV (reference sequence). CDR3 DNA: TGTGCCAGCAGTTCCTATCTGACAGGGTCTGGGGCCAACGTCCTGACTTTC. Protein: CASSSYLTGSGANVLTF.

This clonotype was recorded many times. This rearrangement joins TRBV2 to TRBJ2-2; 8 bases are shared with TRBD2. Germline CDR1 SNHLY, CDR2 FYNNEI. V was pared by 2 bases and J by 7 bases, with 6 bases of the junction left unmatched. The CDR3 totals 15 residues. CDR3 region: CASSELAGVSGELFF. The CDR3 nucleotides are TGTGCCAGCAGTGAACTAGCGGGTGTGAGCGGGGAGCTGTTTTTT.

The sample holds many counts of this clonotype. The V and J genes are TRBV29-1 and TRBJ2-3; TRBD2 might be the D (6 bases). The CDR3 extends over 15 amino acids. The germline V gene encodes CDR1 SQVTM and CDR2 ANQGSEA. V was clipped by 4 bases and J by 0 bases, with 14 bases between them. CDR3 in DNA: TGCAGCGTTGCGGAGGGTTCAACTAGCACAGATACGCAGTATTTT. Translating gives CSVAEGSTSTDTQYF.

The CDR3 loop reads CATSASGRSPETQYF. CDR3 in DNA: TGTGCCACCAGTGCTAGCGGGAGGTCTCCAGAGACCCAGTACTTC. The chain links TRBV24-1 to TRBJ2-5; TRBD2 matches 11 bases. Germline values: CDR1 KGHDR, CDR2 SFDVKD. The ends lost 5 bases at V and 4 bases at J; junction bases unmatched: 5. CDR3 length equals 15 residues.

The CDR3 spells CASSFGTRGARTYEQYF. DNA of the CDR3: TGTGCCAGCAGCTTTGGGACCAGGGGCGCTCGGACCTACGAGCAGTACTTC. J is TRBJ2-7 and V is TRBV5-5, with D possibly TRBD1 on 6 matching bases. Deletions cut 2 bases from V and 2 bases from J, with 20 bases between. The CDR3 loop spans 17 amino acids. CDR1 is SGHKS, CDR2 YYEKEE, per germline (reference sequence).

This clonotype was seen repeatedly, ten times or more. The V gene is TRBV3-1, the J gene TRBJ1-3; no firm D call. The length of the CDR3 is 16 residues. Trimming took 7 bases from V and 0 from J, leaving 16 bases between them. Germline V gene sequence: CDR1 LGHDT, CDR2 YNNKEL (reference sequence). This chain's CDR3 is CASTPTADSSGNTIYF. The CDR3 nucleotides read TGTGCCAGCACCCCCACGGCAGATTCCTCTGGAAACACCATATATTTT.

There are many counts of this clonotype. The CDR3 loop is CASRGRSSYNEQFF. In DNA form, the CDR3 reads TGTGCCAGCCGGGGGAGAAGCTCCTACAATGAGCAGTTCTTC. V and J are TRBV6-2 or TRBV6-3 and TRBJ2-1, with D possibly matching TRBD2 (6 bases). In germline, CDR1 is MNHEY, CDR2 SVGEGT. The CDR3 is made up of 14 amino acids. Between the trimmed V and J ends, which lost 8 bases and 0 bases, there was a span of 11 bases.

The chain has TRBV5-1 and TRBJ2-5, with 7 bases lining up with TRBD1. V was pared by 4 bases and J by 1 base, with 7 bases of the junction left unmatched. The CDR3 spans 15 residues. CDR1 and CDR2 from the germline V gene are SGHRS and YFSETQ. The CDR3 DNA reads as TGCGCCAGCAGCCCGGACAGGACCCTCCAAGAGACCCAGTACTTC. It specifies CASSPDRTLQETQYF.

At least ten counts were recorded for this clonotype. The chain uses TRBV11-2 and TRBJ2-3; 15 bases line up with TRBD2. Per germline, CDR1 SGHAT and CDR2 FQNNGV. Trimming removed 3 bases from V and 4 bases from J; junction bases left unmatched: 8. The CDR3 covers 18 residues. As DNA, the CDR3 is TGTGCCAGCAGCTTCGGACTAGCGGGAGGGCCCAGGGCAGATACGCAGTATTTT. Residues: CASSFGLAGGPRADTQYF.

Ten or more counts support this clonotype. The chain uses TRBV5-4 and TRBJ2-3, with D hard to call. In germline, CDR1 is SGHNT, CDR2 YYREEE (reference sequence). The CDR3 is 13 residues long. V shed 3 bases and J shed 8 bases, with 13 bases lying between them. CDR3 in DNA: TGTGCCAGCAGCTCGCCCCGAGCTCCTACGCAGTATTTT. This sequence encodes CASSSPRAPTQYF.

This clonotype was found many times. The chain links TRBV3-1 to TRBJ1-4; D not certain. This CDR3 is built from 16 residues. Germline V gene lookup returns CDR1 LGHDT and CDR2 YNNKEL (reference sequence). Trimming left V 0 bases short and J 6 bases short, with 14 bases between. The CDR3 DNA reads TGTGCCAGCAGCCAAGAGCCAGGAGTTCCAGATGAAAAACTGTTTTTT. Residues: CASSQEPGVPDEKLFF.

This clonotype was seen many times. The CDR3 DNA follows: TGTGCCAGCAGTTTATTGGGGGCCGGCAATCAGCCCCAGCATTTT. Its translation: CASSLLGAGNQPQHF. The chain has TRBV27 and TRBJ1-5; D possibly corresponds to TRBD1 (6 bases). V was cut by 1 base and J by 2 bases, with 9 bases left in between. Germline CDR1 reads MNHEY; CDR2 reads SMNVEV (reference sequence). The CDR3 loop spans 15 amino acids.

This clonotype came up many times. The gene calls are TRBV6-6 and TRBJ2-5, with 7 bases that match TRBD2. This CDR3 has 15 residues. Germline lookup yields CDR1 MNHNY and CDR2 SVGAGI (reference sequence). The V and J ends lost 4 bases and 5 bases, in that order; junction bases with no gene match: 10. CDR3 region: CASSLDLAGGETQYF. CDR3 DNA: TGTGCCAGCAGTTTAGACTTAGCGGGCGGGGAGACCCAGTACTTC.

This clonotype was recorded a few times. V gene TRBV4-1 combines with J gene TRBJ2-1; D uncertain. CDR1 and CDR2 (germline): MGHRA, YSYEKL. The CDR3 is 13 residues long. V lost 0 bases to trimming and J lost 6 bases, with 6 bases between them. CDR3 sequence reads: CASSQDRINEQFF. DNA for the CDR3: TGCGCCAGCAGCCAAGATCGAATCAATGAGCAGTTCTTC.

In its sample, this clonotype was seen many times. The V and J genes are TRBV12-3 or TRBV12-4 and TRBJ1-3; D is undetermined. The CDR3 contains 14 residues. Trimming took off 8 bases at V and 0 bases at J, with 11 bases between the two ends. The chain's CDR3 is CASSATSSGNTIYF. In nucleotides, the CDR3 is TGTGCCAGCTCGGCCACCAGCTCTGGAAACACCATATATTTT.

As DNA, the CDR3 is TGTGCCAGCAGTTATACAGGGGAATTAAACACTGAAGCTTTCTTT. This encodes CASSYTGELNTEAFF. The V call is TRBV6-6, the J call TRBJ1-1; TRBD1 matches 7 bases. Per the germline V gene, CDR1 is MNHNY and CDR2 is SVGAGI (reference sequence). V lost 3 bases and J lost 2; bases outside the gene matches: 6. The CDR3 extends over 15 amino acids.

This clonotype came up a few times. The genes are TRBV12-3 or TRBV12-4 and TRBJ2-7, with D possibly being TRBD1 or TRBD2 (6 bases each). V lost 4 bases and J lost 4, with 14 bases in between. The CDR3 length is 14 residues. CDR3 coding DNA: TGTGCCAGCAGTTCAGGGGAGGCCGGGTACGAGCAGTACTTC. Its translation: CASSSGEAGYEQYF.

The J gene is TRBJ2-7, the V gene TRBV12-3 or TRBV12-4; D unclear. V lost 7 bases and J lost 2, with 15 bases in between. This CDR3 has 14 residues. The CDR3 sequence is CASTQGFGPYEQYF. CDR3 sequence (DNA): TGTGCCAGCACCCAAGGTTTTGGGCCCTACGAGCAGTACTTC.

This clonotype was seen more than once but under ten times. The chain combines TRBV19 with TRBJ2-1, with 7 bases matching TRBD2. The CDR3 totals 16 residues. The germline V gene encodes CDR1 LNHDA and CDR2 SQIVND (reference sequence). The trim removed 5 bases at V and 1 base at J, leaving 8 bases unmatched. The CDR3 loop reads CASSVGGRVSYNEQFF. The DNA of the CDR3 is TGTGCCAGTAGTGTGGGTGGGAGGGTATCCTACAATGAGCAGTTCTTC. Looking up the rest from reference TRBV19 and TRBJ2-1 gives the full variable domain: DGGITQSPKYLFRKEGQNVTLSCEQNLNHDAMYWYRQDPGQGLRLIYYSQIVNDFQKGDIAEGYSVSREKKESFPLTVTSAQKNPTAFYLCASSVGGRVSYNEQFFGPGTRLTVL.

The V gene is TRBV12-3 or TRBV12-4, the J gene TRBJ2-7; 7 nucleotides match TRBD2. The junction had 8 bases not matched to a gene; V was cut back by 5 bases and J by 1 base. This CDR3 contains 15 residues. CDR3 region: CASSDDFSGSYEQYF. The DNA of the CDR3 is TGTGCCAGCAGTGACGACTTTAGCGGGTCCTACGAGCAGTACTTC.

This clonotype was detected many times. The chain's CDR3 is CASSYEGQGGYTF. DNA for the CDR3: TGTGCCAGCAGTTACGAGGGTCAGGGCGGCTACACCTTC. The chain has TRBV6-5 and TRBJ1-2; D possibly corresponds to TRBD1 (5 bases). The germline gives CDR1 MNHEY, CDR2 SVGAGI. The length of the CDR3 is 13 residues. V lost 2 bases to trimming and J lost 8 bases, with 12 bases between them.